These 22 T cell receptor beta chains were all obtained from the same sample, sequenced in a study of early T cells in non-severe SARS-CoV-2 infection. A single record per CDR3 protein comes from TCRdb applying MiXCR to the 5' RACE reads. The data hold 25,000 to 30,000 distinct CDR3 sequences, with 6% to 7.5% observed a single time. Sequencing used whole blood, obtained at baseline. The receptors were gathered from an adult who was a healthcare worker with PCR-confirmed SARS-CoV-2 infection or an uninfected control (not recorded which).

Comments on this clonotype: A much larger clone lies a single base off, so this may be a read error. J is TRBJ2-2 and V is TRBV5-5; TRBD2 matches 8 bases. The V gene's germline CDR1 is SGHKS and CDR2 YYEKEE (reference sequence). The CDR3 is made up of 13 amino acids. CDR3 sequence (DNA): TGTGCCGGCAGCCTAGGGACTAGCGGGGAGCTGTTTTTT. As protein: CAGSLGTSGELFF.

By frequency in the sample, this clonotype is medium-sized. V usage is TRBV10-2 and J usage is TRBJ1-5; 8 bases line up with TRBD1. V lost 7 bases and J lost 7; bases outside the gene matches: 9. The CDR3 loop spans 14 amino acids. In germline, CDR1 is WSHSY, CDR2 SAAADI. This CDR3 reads CASTPGQAGQPQHF. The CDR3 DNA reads TGCGCCAGCACCCCGGGACAGGCAGGCCAGCCCCAGCATTTT.

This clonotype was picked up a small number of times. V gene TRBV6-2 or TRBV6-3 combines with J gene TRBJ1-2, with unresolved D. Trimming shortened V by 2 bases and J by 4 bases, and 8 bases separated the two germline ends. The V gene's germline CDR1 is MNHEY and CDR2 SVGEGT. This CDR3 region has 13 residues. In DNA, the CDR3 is TGTGCCAGCAGTTACGAGGGCGGCTATGGCTACACCTTC. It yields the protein CASSYEGGYGYTF.

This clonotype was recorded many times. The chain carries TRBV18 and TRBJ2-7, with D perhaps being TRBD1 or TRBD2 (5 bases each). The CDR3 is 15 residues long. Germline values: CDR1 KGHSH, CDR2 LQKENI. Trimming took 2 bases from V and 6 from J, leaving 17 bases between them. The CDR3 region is CASSPSEAGIGEQYF. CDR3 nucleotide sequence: TGTGCCAGCTCACCATCGGAGGCAGGGATAGGCGAGCAGTACTTC. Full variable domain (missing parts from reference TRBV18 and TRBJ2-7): NAGVMQNPRHLVRRRGQEARLRCSPMKGHSHVYWYRQLPEEGLKFMVYLQKENIIDESGMPKERFSAEFPKEGPSILRIQQVVRGDSAAYFCASSPSEAGIGEQYFGPGTRLTVT.

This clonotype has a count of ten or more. CDR3 DNA sequence: TGTGCCAGCTCACCGGGGCGAGGGCTCTCCAATTCACCCCTCCACTTT. It translates to CASSPGRGLSNSPLHF. V usage is TRBV18 and J usage is TRBJ1-6; D is perhaps TRBD1 (5 bases). Trimming shortened V by 3 bases and J by 7 bases, and 16 bases separated the two germline ends. There are 16 residues in the CDR3. Germline V gene data show CDR1 as KGHSH and CDR2 as LQKENI.

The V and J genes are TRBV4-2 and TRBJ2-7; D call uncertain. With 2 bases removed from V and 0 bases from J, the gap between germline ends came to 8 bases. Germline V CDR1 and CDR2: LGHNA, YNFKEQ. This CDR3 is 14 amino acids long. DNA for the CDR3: TGTGCCAGCAGCCAAACGGACCGCTCCTACGAGCAGTACTTC. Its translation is CASSQTDRSYEQYF.

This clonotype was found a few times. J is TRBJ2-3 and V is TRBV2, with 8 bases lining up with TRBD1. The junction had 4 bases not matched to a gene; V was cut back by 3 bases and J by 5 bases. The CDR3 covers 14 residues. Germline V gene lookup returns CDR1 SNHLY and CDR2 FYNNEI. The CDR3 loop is CASSDRGRGDTQYF. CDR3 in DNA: TGTGCCAGCAGTGACAGGGGGCGCGGAGATACGCAGTATTTT.

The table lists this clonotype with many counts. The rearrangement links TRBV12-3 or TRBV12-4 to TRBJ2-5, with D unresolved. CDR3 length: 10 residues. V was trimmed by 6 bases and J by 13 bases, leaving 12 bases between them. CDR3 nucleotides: TGTGCCAGCAGCCACGGAACGATGTACTTC. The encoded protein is CASSHGTMYF.

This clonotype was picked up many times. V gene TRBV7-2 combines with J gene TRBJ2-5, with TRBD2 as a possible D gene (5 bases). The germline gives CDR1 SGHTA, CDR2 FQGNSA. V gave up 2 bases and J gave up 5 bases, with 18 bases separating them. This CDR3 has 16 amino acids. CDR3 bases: TGTGCCAGCAGCTTACTATTCCTAGCCTTCGGCGAGACCCAGTACTTC. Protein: CASSLLFLAFGETQYF.

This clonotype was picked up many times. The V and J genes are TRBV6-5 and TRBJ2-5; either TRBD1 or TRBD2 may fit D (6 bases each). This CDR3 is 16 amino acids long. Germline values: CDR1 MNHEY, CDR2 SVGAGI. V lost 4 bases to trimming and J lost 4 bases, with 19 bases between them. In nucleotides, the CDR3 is TGTGCCAGCAGTTTACGAACAGGGAGGATCGGAGAGACCCAGTACTTC. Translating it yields CASSLRTGRIGETQYF.

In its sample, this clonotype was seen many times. The CDR3 DNA sequence: TGTGCCAGCTCACTGCTAGCGGACAATGAGCAGTTCTTC. Amino acids: CASSLLADNEQFF. The chain employs TRBV18 and TRBJ2-1; the match to TRBD2 covers 7 bases. Trimming at V came to 4 bases and at J to 5 bases, leaving 2 bases not matched to a gene. The CDR3 has 13 residues. Germline V gene data show CDR1 as KGHSH and CDR2 as LQKENI.

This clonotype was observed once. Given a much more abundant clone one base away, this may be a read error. The CDR3 DNA reads TGTGTCAGCGGCGTCTTGCCAGATACGCAGTATTTT. It is translated as CVSGVLPDTQYF. The rearrangement uses TRBV7-9 and TRBJ2-3; D possibly corresponds to TRBD2 (5 bases). Germline V gene data show CDR1 as SEHNR and CDR2 as FQNEAQ (reference sequence). The length of the CDR3 is 12 residues.

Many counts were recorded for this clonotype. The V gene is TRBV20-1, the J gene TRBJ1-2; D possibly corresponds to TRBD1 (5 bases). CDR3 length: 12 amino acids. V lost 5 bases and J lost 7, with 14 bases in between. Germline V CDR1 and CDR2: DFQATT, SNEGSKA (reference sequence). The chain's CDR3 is CSAPGTPRGYTF. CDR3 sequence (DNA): TGCAGTGCTCCAGGGACGCCTCGTGGCTACACCTTC.

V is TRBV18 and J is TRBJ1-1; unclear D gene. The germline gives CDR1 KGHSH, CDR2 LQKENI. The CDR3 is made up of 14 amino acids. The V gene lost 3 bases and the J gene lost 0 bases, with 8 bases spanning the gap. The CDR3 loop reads CASSPGNMNTEAFF. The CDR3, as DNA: TGTGCCAGCTCACCCGGGAATATGAACACTGAAGCTTTCTTT.

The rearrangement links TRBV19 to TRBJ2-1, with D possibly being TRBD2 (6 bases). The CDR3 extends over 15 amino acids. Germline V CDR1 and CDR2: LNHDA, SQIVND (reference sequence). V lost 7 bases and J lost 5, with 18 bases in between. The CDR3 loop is CASKWGPGANNEQFF. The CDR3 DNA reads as TGTGCCAGTAAGTGGGGCCCGGGAGCTAACAATGAGCAGTTCTTC. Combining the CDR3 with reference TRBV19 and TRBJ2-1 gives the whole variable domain DGGITQSPKYLFRKEGQNVTLSCEQNLNHDAMYWYRQDPGQGLRLIYYSQIVNDFQKGDIAEGYSVSREKKESFPLTVTSAQKNPTAFYLCASKWGPGANNEQFFGPGTRLTVL.

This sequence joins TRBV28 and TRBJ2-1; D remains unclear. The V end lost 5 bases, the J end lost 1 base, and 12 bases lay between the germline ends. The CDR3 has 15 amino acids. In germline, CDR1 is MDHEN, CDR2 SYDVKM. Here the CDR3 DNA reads TGTGCCAGCAGTCACGACCCCAGGTCCTACAATGAGCAGTTCTTC. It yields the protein CASSHDPRSYNEQFF.

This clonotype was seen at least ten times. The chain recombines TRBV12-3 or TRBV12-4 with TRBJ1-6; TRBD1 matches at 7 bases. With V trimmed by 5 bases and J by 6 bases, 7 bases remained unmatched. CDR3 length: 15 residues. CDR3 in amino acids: CASSDAGGGNSPLHF. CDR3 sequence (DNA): TGTGCCAGCAGTGATGCAGGGGGAGGTAATTCACCCCTCCACTTT.

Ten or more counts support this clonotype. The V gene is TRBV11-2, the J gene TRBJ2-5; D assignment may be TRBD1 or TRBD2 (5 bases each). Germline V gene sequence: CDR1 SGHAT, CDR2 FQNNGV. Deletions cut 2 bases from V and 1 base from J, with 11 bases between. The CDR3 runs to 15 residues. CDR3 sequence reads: CASSLLSGTQETQYF. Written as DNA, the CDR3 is TGTGCCAGCAGCTTATTAAGTGGGACCCAAGAGACCCAGTACTTC.

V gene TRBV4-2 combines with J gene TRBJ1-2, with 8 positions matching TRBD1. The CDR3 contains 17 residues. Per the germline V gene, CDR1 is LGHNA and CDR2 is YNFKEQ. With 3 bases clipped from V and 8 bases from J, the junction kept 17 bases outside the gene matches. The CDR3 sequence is CASSQLPGQESNRGYTF. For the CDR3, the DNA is TGTGCCAGCAGCCAGCTTCCGGGACAGGAAAGTAATAGGGGCTACACCTTC.

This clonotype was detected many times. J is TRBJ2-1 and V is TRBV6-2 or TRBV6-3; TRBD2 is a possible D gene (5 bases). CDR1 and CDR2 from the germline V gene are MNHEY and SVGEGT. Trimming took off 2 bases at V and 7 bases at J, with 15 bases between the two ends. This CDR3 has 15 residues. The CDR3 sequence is CASSYLGPSGNEQFF. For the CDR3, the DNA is TGTGCCAGCAGTTACCTCGGCCCCTCGGGGAATGAGCAGTTCTTC.

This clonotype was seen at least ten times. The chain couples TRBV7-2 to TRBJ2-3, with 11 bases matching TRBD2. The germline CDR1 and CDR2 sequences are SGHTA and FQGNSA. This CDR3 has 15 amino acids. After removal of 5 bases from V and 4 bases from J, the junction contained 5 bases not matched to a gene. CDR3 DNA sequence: TGTGCCAGCAGCCTTAGCGGGGGGGCCCCAGATACGCAGTATTTT. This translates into CASSLSGGAPDTQYF.

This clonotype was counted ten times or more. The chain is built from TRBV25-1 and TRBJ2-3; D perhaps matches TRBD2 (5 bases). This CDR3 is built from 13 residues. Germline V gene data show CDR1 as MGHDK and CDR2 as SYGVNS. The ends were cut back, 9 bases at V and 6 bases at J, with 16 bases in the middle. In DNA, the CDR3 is TGTGCCAGGCGGACTGTACCGGGCGATACGCAGTATTTT. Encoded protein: CARRTVPGDTQYF.